This is a list of T cell receptor beta chains from one sample in a study of technical replicates of blood from a few donors. Libraries were prepared by immunoSEQ multiplex PCR; TCRdb keeps only in-frame clonotypes and omits some of them. This table has more than 65,000 clones, roughly 97% appearing once. Sequencing was performed on T cells isolated from PBMCs. The receptors were sampled from a human donor in good health. CDR3s include the opening cysteine and the closing phenylalanine or tryptophan. A D gene is named only where the DNA matches it firmly. The listing skips clone size in some rows; elsewhere it reads once, few, many or a size class.

CDR3nt	CDR3aa	d_gene	abundance	v_gene	j_gene
TGTGCTAGTGGTTTGGTCGGGGGTTGGGGAACTGAAGCTTTCTTT	CASGLVGGWGTEAFF	NA	NA	TRBV12-5	TRBJ1-1
TGTGCCAGCTCTCCAGGGGGCGGCAATCAGCCCCAGCATTTT	CASSPGGGNQPQHF	TRBD1	NA	TRBV18	TRBJ1-5
TGTGCCAGCTCCCCGGTCCTCAAACAGGGTTTTGGGGCCAACGTCCTGACTTTC	CASSPVLKQGFGANVLTF	NA	once	TRBV18	TRBJ2-6
TGTGCCTGGAACGGGTACGATAATCAGCCCCAGCATTTT	CAWNGYDNQPQHF	NA	NA	TRBV30	TRBJ1-5
TGTGCCAGCAGTGGGGCACAGGGGGTGTATGGCTACACCTTC	CASSGAQGVYGYTF	TRBD1	NA	TRBV2	TRBJ1-2
TGTGCCTGGAGTCTCAACAGGGGGCCTCGTAATCAGCCCCAGCATTTT	CAWSLNRGPRNQPQHF	TRBD1	NA	TRBV30	TRBJ1-5
TGTGCCAGCAGTGAAGGGCAGGGAATCTACGAGCAGTACTTC	CASSEGQGIYEQYF	NA	NA	TRBV6-1	TRBJ2-7
TGCGCCAGCAGCCAAGATCTTGGGACAGTATATTTGGACACCTTC	CASSQDLGTVYLDTF	TRBD1	NA	TRBV4-3	TRBJ1-2
TGTGCCAGCAGCTTCCGGACAGGGGGGACAGATACGCAGTATTTT	CASSFRTGGTDTQYF	TRBD1	NA	TRBV7-9	TRBJ2-3
TGTGCCAGCAGCCCCGACCTGGCAGGGCTTGCTAGCAATCAGCCCCAGCATTTT	CASSPDLAGLASNQPQHF	NA	NA	TRBV4-2	TRBJ1-5
TGTGCCAGCAGTTATCCGCGGGCTGGAGATACGCAGTATTTT	CASSYPRAGDTQYF	NA	NA	TRBV6-6	TRBJ2-3
TGTGCCAGCAGCCCAGGGGGTGGGTACACTGAAGCTTTCTTT	CASSPGGGYTEAFF	TRBD1	NA	TRBV7-9	TRBJ1-1
TGTGCCAGCAGTTACCGGGGGTGGAATCAGCCCCAGCATTTT	CASSYRGWNQPQHF	NA	NA	TRBV6-5	TRBJ1-5